Listed below are T cell receptor beta chains from one sample, sequenced in a study of blood T cell repertoires in COVID-19. TCRdb keeps only in-frame clones here, not all; method: immunoSEQ multiplex PCR. This repertoire shows 200,000 to 250,000 clones, 82% found once; its top ten account for 3.6%. Source material: peripheral blood. The source is a woman older than 75 with acute or convalescent COVID-19. Each CDR3 is given with its conserved first and last residue. A D gene is named only where the DNA matches it firmly. Size is stated for part of the rows, as once, few or many counts, or as a class when the clone is expanded.

j_call | clone_size | v_call | d_call | cdr3_length | cdr3_nt | cdr3_aa
TRBJ1-6 | . | TRBV14 | . | 20 | TGTGCCAGCAGCCACCCCCCAGGAAGGACAGAGCTTTATGGTAATTCACCCCTCCACTTT | CASSHPPGRTELYGNSPLHF
TRBJ2-7 | once | TRBV7-9 | TRBD2 | 15 | TGTGCCAGCAGCCCCGGGAGGGGACCACCCTACGAGCAGTACTTC | CASSPGRGPPYEQYF
TRBJ2-5 | . | TRBV6-5 | . | 14 | TGTGCCAGCAGAAGGAGGGGGGGCGTGGAGACCCAGTACTTC | CASRRRGGVETQYF
TRBJ2-3 | . | TRBV3-1/TRBV3-2 | TRBD2 | 13 | TGTGCCAGCAGCCTAGCGGGTTCAGATACGCAGTATTTT | CASSLAGSDTQYF
TRBJ2-3 | once | TRBV7-3 | TRBD1 | 15 | TGTGCCAGCAGCGCGGACAGGGGTAAAACAGATACGCAGTATTTT | CASSADRGKTDTQYF
TRBJ2-3 | . | TRBV6-2/TRBV6-3 | . | 17 | TGTGCCAGCAGTTACTCTGGGGAGCGAAAGGCCACAGATACGCAGTATTTT | CASSYSGERKATDTQYF
TRBJ2-5 | . | TRBV18 | . | 14 | TGTGCCAGCTCAAAACCCGTCGGGGGAGAGACCCAGTACTTC | CASSKPVGGETQYF
TRBJ1-2 | few | TRBV19 | TRBD1 | 13 | TGTGCCAGTAGTCCGGGACAGAGCTATGGCTACACCTTC | CASSPGQSYGYTF
TRBJ1-1 | . | TRBV6-1 | TRBD1 | 15 | TGTGCCAGCAGTGACAGGGGGGTTAAGAACACTGAAGCTTTCTTT | CASSDRGVKNTEAFF
TRBJ1-2 | . | TRBV14 | . | 14 | TGTGCCAGCAGCCCGTGGCGCGGGGCCTATGGCTACACCTTC | CASSPWRGAYGYTF
TRBJ2-7 | . | TRBV7-9 | . | 11 | TGTGCCAGCAGCCCAGATAGACAACAGTACTTC | CASSPDRQQYF
TRBJ2-5 | . | TRBV5-4 | . | 14 | TGTGCCAGCAGCTTGGTGTCTAGCCGGGAGACCCAGTACTTC | CASSLVSSRETQYF
TRBJ1-2 | . | TRBV19 | . | 13 | TGTGCCAGTAGTATAGTTGAGGGATATGGCTACACCTTC | CASSIVEGYGYTF
TRBJ1-6 | . | TRBV18 | TRBD1 | 15 | TGTGCCAGCTCACCCGGGACAGTACATAATTCACCCCTCCACTTT | CASSPGTVHNSPLHF
TRBJ2-1 | . | TRBV5-4 | TRBD2 | 15 | TGTGCCAGCAGTTTGACTAGCGGGGGATACAATGAGCAGTTCTTC | CASSLTSGGYNEQFF
TRBJ1-5 | . | TRBV19 | . | 16 | TGTGCCAGTAGTATATGGCAGGGGACCAGCAATCAGCCCCAGCATTTT | CASSIWQGTSNQPQHF
TRBJ1-1 | . | TRBV6-5 | TRBD1 | 15 | TGTGCCAGCAGTTCGGGACAGGGGATTCACACTGAAGCTTTCTTT | CASSSGQGIHTEAFF